The rows below give T cell receptor beta chains drawn from one sample of a study of cytomegalovirus exposure and HLA in healthy donors. Here immunoSEQ multiplex PCR was the method, and the copy in TCRdb shows in-frame clones only, minus some. Of more than 80,000 clones in the sample, about 80% were seen once. The sequencing input was PBMCs. Receptors originate from a female donor in good health and CMV-seropositive. Both conserved end residues are part of each CDR3. Each record gives: V gene, clone size, J gene, D gene, CDR3 DNA, CDR3 protein. A D gene is named only where the DNA matches it firmly. For some rows the clone size is stated as once, few or many, or as a class when expanded; others skip it.

>TRBV7-9|few|TRBJ1-1|TRBD1
TGTGCCAGCAGCCAGAGCGCAGGGGGCTGGAACACTGAAGCTTTCTTT
CASSQSAGGWNTEAFF
>TRBV28|-|TRBJ1-2|-
TGTGCCAGCAGTGTGGACAGTAACTATGGCTACACCTTC
CASSVDSNYGYTF
>TRBV19|once|TRBJ1-6|-
TGTGCCAGTAGTATATGGGCAGCCGAGAACTATAATTCACCCCTCCACTTT
CASSIWAAENYNSPLHF
>TRBV30|-|TRBJ1-2|-
TGTGCCTCTCGAACAGGGTTAGGCTATGGCTACACCTTC
CASRTGLGYGYTF
>TRBV11-2|once|TRBJ1-1|-
TGTGCCAGCAGCTTCGGGATCCGGGGGAACACTGAAGCTTTCTTT
CASSFGIRGNTEAFF
>TRBV6-6|-|TRBJ2-7|-
TGTGCCAGCAGTTACCTTCCTAGGAACGAGCAGTACTTC
CASSYLPRNEQYF
>TRBV28|-|TRBJ2-3|TRBD1
TGTGCCAGCACCGAGGACAGGGGTGCAGATACGCAGTATTTT
CASTEDRGADTQYF
>TRBV6-4|-|TRBJ2-3|-
TGTGCCAGCAGGAACACCGGCACAGATACGCAGTATTTT
CASRNTGTDTQYF
>TRBV29-1|-|TRBJ2-3|TRBD1
TGCAGCGTAAGACAGGGGAGCGTAACAGATACGCAGTATTTT
CSVRQGSVTDTQYF
>TRBV6-6|-|TRBJ2-5|TRBD1
TGTGCCAGCAGTTACGATGACAGGGGAGAGACCCAGTACTTC
CASSYDDRGETQYF
>TRBV7-8|-|TRBJ2-3|TRBD1
TGTGCCAGCAGCTTTAGAGGACAGGGCCGAGGACAAAGCACAGATACGCAGTATTTT
CASSFRGQGRGQSTDTQYF
>TRBV28|-|TRBJ1-5|-
TGTGCCAGCAGGTCCCGGGGGAGACAGCCCCAGCATTTT
CASRSRGRQPQHF
>TRBV28|-|TRBJ2-7|TRBD2
TGTGCCAGCAGTTTACTAGCGGGAGGTTCCTACGAGCAGTACTTC
CASSLLAGGSYEQYF
>TRBV5-1|-|TRBJ2-5|TRBD2
TGCGCCAGCAGCTTCGGACTAGCGGGGGGGCCAGGGGAGACCCAGTACTTC
CASSFGLAGGPGETQYF
>TRBV25-1|-|TRBJ2-6|TRBD1
TGTGCCAGCAGTGGACAGGGAAGCTTTTCTGGGGCCAACGTCCTGACTTTC
CASSGQGSFSGANVLTF
>TRBV5-1|-|TRBJ1-1|-
TGCGCCAGCAGCGACGAGGTACGGTTTGGCACTGAAGCTTTCTTT
CASSDEVRFGTEAFF
>TRBV7-2|-|TRBJ1-3|-
TGTGCCAGCAGCGTCACTACCAGGGGTCCCTCTGGAAACACCATATATTTT
CASSVTTRGPSGNTIYF
>TRBV14|-|TRBJ1-2|-
TGTGCCAGCAGCACGGACAGCCTCTTGGGCTACACCTTC
CASSTDSLLGYTF
>TRBV25-1|-|TRBJ2-5|TRBD2
TGTGCCAGCAGTGAAATGGCGGGAGTAAGTGAGACCCAGTACTTC
CASSEMAGVSETQYF
>TRBV9|few|TRBJ1-4|TRBD1
TGTGCCAGCAGCCCAGGGGGTGAAAAACTGTTTTTT
CASSPGGEKLFF
>TRBV7-3|-|TRBJ2-7|TRBD1
TGTGCCAGCAGCCCCACCCATGGACAGGGGGCCTACGAGCAGTACTTC
CASSPTHGQGAYEQYF
>TRBV4-1|-|TRBJ2-5|TRBD2
TGCGCCAGCAGCCAGGGGACTAGCGGGCAAGAGACCCAGTACTTC
CASSQGTSGQETQYF
>TRBV27|-|TRBJ2-1|TRBD2
TGTGCCAGCAGTTCACTCACTAGCGGTCCATACAATGAGCAGTTCTTC
CASSSLTSGPYNEQFF